These 29 T cell receptor beta chains came from one sample sequenced in a study of cytomegalovirus exposure and HLA in healthy donors. The PCR had 60 Vbeta and 13 Jbeta primers. Here immunoSEQ multiplex PCR was the method, and the copy in TCRdb shows in-frame clones only, minus some. The sample consists of about 92,000 clones, just under 85% of them appearing once. Sequenced sample: PBMCs. These receptors were collected from a woman under 30 in good health and CMV-seropositive.

The J gene is TRBJ2-5, the V gene TRBV13, with 9 bases matching TRBD2. Germline V gives CDR1 PRHDT, CDR2 FYEKMQ (reference sequence). The V segment lost 4 bases and the J segment 5 bases; nucleotides outside the gene matches: 8. The CDR3 has 15 amino acids. In nucleotides, the CDR3 is TGTGCCAGCAGCTCTAGCGGGGAGGCGCTCGAGACCCAGTACTTC. Protein sequence: CASSSSGEALETQYF. The complete variable domain, with remaining parts taken from reference TRBV13 and TRBJ2-5, reads AAGVIQSPRHLIKEKRETATLKCYPIPRHDTVYWYQQGPGQDPQFLISFYEKMQSDKGSIPDRFSAQQFSDYHSELNMSSLELGDSALYFCASSSSGEALETQYFGPGTRLLVL.

V usage is TRBV7-2 and J usage is TRBJ1-3; 7 bases are a match to TRBD1. CDR1 is SGHTA, CDR2 FQGNSA, per germline. V shed 5 bases and J 4 bases; nucleotides not matched to a gene: 14. CDR3 size: 17 residues. DNA of the CDR3: TGTGCCAGCAGCCCTTTTATAGACAGGGTCAAAGGAAACACCATATATTTT. Protein sequence: CASSPFIDRVKGNTIYF.

This clone was observed a few times. The rearrangement uses TRBV5-6 and TRBJ1-1, with 8 bases fitting TRBD1. J was trimmed by 6 bases and V by 5 bases; bases with no gene match: 6. This CDR3 comprises 13 residues. CDR1 and CDR2 (germline): SGHDT, YYEEEE. The CDR3 DNA reads TGTGCCAGCAGGGTCACACAGGGGGCTGAAGCTTTCTTT. Its protein is CASRVTQGAEAFF.

V is TRBV6-1 and J is TRBJ2-6, with unresolved D. The CDR3 consists of 15 residues. Germline-derived CDR1 and CDR2 are MNHNS and SASEGT. V dropped 2 bases and J dropped 4 bases, with 9 bases sitting between them. The CDR3, as DNA: TGTGCCAGCAGTGAAACTTTTCCGGGGGCCAACGTCCTGACTTTC. Translation gives CASSETFPGANVLTF.

The V gene is TRBV25-1, the J gene TRBJ2-3; 11 positions match TRBD2. Looked up from germline, CDR1 is MGHDK and CDR2 is SYGVNS. The ends lost 2 bases at V and 0 bases at J; junction bases unmatched: 7. This CDR3 spans 18 amino acids. The CDR3 sequence: CASSEEIAGGWSTDTQYF. CDR3 DNA sequence: TGTGCCAGCAGTGAAGAAATAGCGGGGGGGTGGAGCACAGATACGCAGTATTTT.

The rearrangement links TRBV29-1 to TRBJ2-1; 8 positions agree with TRBD2. The CDR3 runs to 13 residues. Looked up from germline, CDR1 is SQVTM and CDR2 is ANQGSEA. Unmatched junction bases numbered 1, after V lost 6 bases and J lost 0 bases. This CDR3 is CSVGLASYNEQFF. The CDR3 bases are TGCAGCGTCGGACTAGCCTCCTACAATGAGCAGTTCTTC.

The genes are TRBV15 and TRBJ1-2; D is undetermined. The CDR3 loop spans 18 amino acids. Trimming pared 1 base from V and 2 bases from J, leaving 20 bases between. Looked up from germline, CDR1 is LNHNV and CDR2 is YYDKDF (reference sequence). CDR3 amino acids: CATSRVGRLQSPNYGYTF. CDR3 in DNA: TGTGCCACCAGCAGAGTGGGGAGGTTACAGTCGCCGAACTATGGCTACACCTTC.

V is TRBV28 and J is TRBJ1-5, with D unclear. Trimming removed 6 bases from V and 15 bases from J, with 18 bases in between. There are 12 residues in the CDR3. Germline V CDR1 and CDR2: MDHEN, SYDVKM. Here the CDR3 DNA reads TGTGCCAGCAGCCCCACACCGACAAGGCTGCATTTT. Translating it yields CASSPTPTRLHF.

This clone was detected once. The V and J genes are TRBV6-5 and TRBJ1-3; D gene unclear. With 6 bases removed from V and 8 bases from J, the gap between germline ends came to 20 bases. The length of the CDR3 is 15 residues. The germline gives CDR1 MNHEY, CDR2 SVGAGI. CDR3 protein: CASRPGIRKTDTIYF. DNA of the CDR3: TGTGCCAGCAGGCCGGGGATACGGAAAACGGACACCATATATTTT.

Written as DNA, the CDR3 is TGTGCCAGCAGTTCCGACAGGACACCCCTCCACTTT. It codes for CASSSDRTPLHF. The V and J genes are TRBV28 and TRBJ1-6, with D maybe TRBD1 (6 bases). Germline CDR1 MDHEN, CDR2 SYDVKM. This CDR3 has 12 amino acids. V was shortened by 4 bases and J by 11 bases, with 9 bases between the two germline ends.

The chain links TRBV6-5 to TRBJ2-1; the match to TRBD1 covers 8 bases. V dropped 6 bases and J dropped 4; count of bases not matched to a gene: 5. The germline V gene encodes CDR1 MNHEY and CDR2 SVGAGI. This CDR3 spans 14 amino acids. CDR3 nucleotides: TGTGCCAGCAGACCCCGACAGGGGTACAATGAGCAGTTCTTC. This sequence encodes CASRPRQGYNEQFF.

The chain links TRBV19 to TRBJ1-6; 8 nucleotides line up with TRBD1. This CDR3 contains 16 residues. Germline-derived CDR1 and CDR2 are LNHDA and SQIVND (reference sequence). V lost 6 bases, J lost 7 bases, and 11 bases stayed unmatched. CDR3 nucleotide sequence: TGTGCCAGTAGATCCAACTCCGGGACAGGCAATTCACCCCTCCACTTT. This translates into CASRSNSGTGNSPLHF.

This clone has a single count. The chain employs TRBV5-1 and TRBJ2-3; TRBD1 matches 7 bases. Trimming cost V 4 bases and J 2 bases; bases outside gene matches: 4. CDR1 is SGHRS and CDR2 is YFSETQ in the germline V gene. The CDR3 totals 14 residues. This CDR3 is CASSMGTATDTQYF. Written as DNA, the CDR3 is TGCGCCAGCAGCATGGGGACAGCCACAGATACGCAGTATTTT.

This chain's CDR3 is CASSLVPQGHEQYF. The CDR3 coding sequence is TGTGCCAGCAGCTTGGTTCCACAGGGCCACGAGCAGTACTTC. The chain joins TRBV5-8 to TRBJ2-7; the D gene is possibly TRBD1 (6 bases). V lost 0 bases and J lost 5, with 12 bases in between. Germline V gene data show CDR1 as SGHTS and CDR2 as YDEGEE. The length of the CDR3 is 14 residues.

V and J are TRBV6-5 and TRBJ1-2; a possible D gene is TRBD1 (5 bases). Trimming cost V 0 bases and J 4 bases, with 12 bases left between them. CDR1 is MNHEY and CDR2 is SVGAGI in the germline V gene. The CDR3 length is 15 residues. The CDR3 bases are TGTGCCAGCAGTTACTCCATGGGGGGAGGCTATGGCTACACCTTC. Protein product: CASSYSMGGGYGYTF.

The chain joins TRBV7-8 to TRBJ1-4, with no clear D. Trimming stripped 4 bases from V and 4 bases from J, with 19 bases between. The CDR3 is 17 residues long. Germline V CDR1 and CDR2: SGHVS, FQNEAQ. In DNA, the CDR3 is TGTGCCAGCAGCTCGAACCCGCCGGGGTGGGTTAATGAAAAACTGTTTTTT. Its protein product is CASSSNPPGWVNEKLFF. Looking up the rest from reference TRBV7-8 and TRBJ1-4 gives the full variable domain: GAGVSQSPRYKVAKRGQDVALRCDPISGHVSLFWYQQALGQGPEFLTYFQNEAQLDKSGLPSDRFFAERPEGSVSTLKIQRTQQEDSAVYLCASSSNPPGWVNEKLFFGSGTQLSVL.

This rearrangement joins TRBV4-1 to TRBJ2-2, with D tentatively TRBD2 (5 bases). Trimming took off 6 bases at V and 7 bases at J, with 15 bases between the two ends. Germline CDR1 is MGHRA and CDR2 is YSYEKL. This CDR3 spans 14 amino acids. Written as DNA, the CDR3 is TGCGCCAGCAGACGTCTAGCCGCCGACGGGGAGCTGTTTTTT. The encoded protein is CASRRLAADGELFF.

V gene TRBV2 combines with J gene TRBJ1-4; D unclear. Trimming took 5 bases from V and 5 from J, leaving 12 bases between them. This CDR3 has 14 amino acids. Per germline, CDR1 SNHLY and CDR2 FYNNEI. CDR3 residues: CASSLTKRNEKLFF. CDR3 bases: TGTGCCAGCAGTCTAACAAAGCGGAATGAAAAACTGTTTTTT.

There are a few counts of this clone. The genes are TRBV6-1 and TRBJ1-5; 8 positions agree with TRBD1. The ends lost 2 bases at V and 6 bases at J; junction bases unmatched: 6. The CDR3 consists of 15 residues. In germline, CDR1 is MNHNS, CDR2 SASEGT. The CDR3 protein is CASSEPRGHTQPQHF. The CDR3 nucleotides read TGTGCCAGCAGTGAACCCAGGGGGCACACTCAGCCCCAGCATTTT.

Turning to this clone: The junction and the germline gene differ at one end; a read error may be behind it. The CDR3 is CASSFRSGGTYEQYF. The CDR3 region has the DNA TGTGCTAGCAGCTTTCGCTCGGGGGGGACCTACGAGCAGTACTTC. The rearrangement uses TRBV7-7 and TRBJ2-7; 8 bases are shared with TRBD2. Germline lookup yields CDR1 SSHAT and CDR2 FNYEAQ (reference sequence). This CDR3 is built from 15 residues. Using reference TRBV7-7 and TRBJ2-7 for the parts outside the CDR3, the full variable domain is GAGVSQSPRYKVTKRGQDVTLRCDPISSHATLYWYQQALGQGPEFLTYFNYEAQPDKSGLPSDRFSAERPEGSISTLTIQRTEQRDSAMYRCASSFRSGGTYEQYFGPGTRLTVT.

This chain joins TRBV10-1 and TRBJ1-2; 7 bases line up with TRBD1. Germline V gives CDR1 WNHNN, CDR2 SYGVQD (reference sequence). The CDR3 has 13 residues. The J segment lost 8 bases and the V segment lost 1 base, leaving 4 bases of the junction unmatched. CDR3 in amino acids: CASSEYRDSGYTF. Here the CDR3 DNA reads TGCGCCAGCAGTGAGTATCGGGACAGCGGCTACACCTTC.

CDR3 nucleotide sequence: TGTGCCAGCAGTGGGGGCGGATTGTCAGATACGCAGTATTTT. It translates to CASSGGGLSDTQYF. This chain links TRBV6-4 with TRBJ2-3; possible D gene TRBD1, 5 bases. Trimming left V 4 bases short and J 4 bases short, with 12 bases between. Germline CDR1 is MRHNA and CDR2 is SNTAGT. CDR3 length: 14 amino acids.

The J gene is TRBJ1-1, the V gene TRBV7-9; D remains ambiguous. Germline V gives CDR1 SEHNR, CDR2 FQNEAQ (reference sequence). The CDR3 contains 12 residues. V lost 5 bases and J lost 1, with 5 bases in between. The CDR3 spells CASSEANTEAFF. In nucleotides, the CDR3 is TGTGCCAGCAGCGAAGCGAACACTGAAGCTTTCTTT.

This chain links TRBV4-1 with TRBJ2-1; 15 bases match TRBD2. Per germline, CDR1 MGHRA and CDR2 YSYEKL. The trim removed 3 bases at V and 3 bases at J, leaving 6 bases unmatched. CDR3 length equals 18 residues. CDR3 coding DNA: TGCGCCAGCAGCCAGCAGTCGGGACTAGCGGGAGGCTACAATGAGCAGTTCTTC. It translates to CASSQQSGLAGGYNEQFF.

This sequence joins TRBV19 and TRBJ1-5; D is unclear. Trimming stripped 5 bases from V and 5 bases from J, with 10 bases between. The CDR3 spans 13 residues. CDR1 is LNHDA and CDR2 is SQIVND in the germline V gene (reference sequence). CDR3 loop: CASSPRAYQPQHF. The CDR3, as DNA: TGTGCCAGTAGTCCGAGGGCCTATCAGCCCCAGCATTTT.

This clone came up a few times. The CDR3 nucleotides are TGTGCCATCAGTGAGGCGGAGGAGGGAGGAAGTGAAGCTTTCTTT. It specifies CAISEAEEGGSEAFF. This chain joins TRBV10-3 and TRBJ1-1; D is uncertain. This CDR3 region has 15 residues. Trimming removed 2 bases from V and 7 bases from J, with 17 bases in between. The germline V gene has CDR1 ENHRY and CDR2 SYGVKD.

The chain couples TRBV7-3 to TRBJ2-5; 12 bases align to TRBD2. CDR3 length: 16 residues. Germline CDR1 is SGHTA and CDR2 is FQGTGA. The trim removed 5 bases at V and 1 base at J, leaving 5 bases unmatched. The CDR3 reads CASSPGTSGLQETQYF. The CDR3 region has the DNA TGTGCCAGCAGCCCCGGGACTAGCGGGCTCCAAGAGACCCAGTACTTC. The full variable domain, in which reference TRBV7-3 and TRBJ2-5 provide the parts outside the CDR3, is GAGVSQTPSNKVTEKGKYVELRCDPISGHTALYWYRQSLGQGPEFLIYFQGTGAADDSGLPNDRFFAVRPEGSVSTLKIQRTERGDSAVYLCASSPGTSGLQETQYFGPGTRLLVL.

V gene TRBV19 combines with J gene TRBJ1-4, with D tentatively TRBD1 (5 bases). V lost 4 bases and J lost 6, with 15 bases in between. CDR1 and CDR2 from the germline V gene are LNHDA and SQIVND (reference sequence). The CDR3 sequence is 15 residues long. CDR3 residues: CASSTPRETDEKLFF. CDR3 sequence (DNA): TGTGCCAGTAGTACCCCCCGAGAGACAGATGAAAAACTGTTTTTT.

This chain links TRBV6-5 with TRBJ1-1; the D gene is possibly TRBD1 (6 bases). The CDR3 totals 14 residues. Trimming removed 6 bases at V and 4 bases at J, with 15 bases between. Germline V gives CDR1 MNHEY, CDR2 SVGAGI. In nucleotides, the CDR3 is TGTGCCAGCAGCCCTGGGAGCAGGGGCACTGAAGCTTTCTTT. This gives the protein CASSPGSRGTEAFF.